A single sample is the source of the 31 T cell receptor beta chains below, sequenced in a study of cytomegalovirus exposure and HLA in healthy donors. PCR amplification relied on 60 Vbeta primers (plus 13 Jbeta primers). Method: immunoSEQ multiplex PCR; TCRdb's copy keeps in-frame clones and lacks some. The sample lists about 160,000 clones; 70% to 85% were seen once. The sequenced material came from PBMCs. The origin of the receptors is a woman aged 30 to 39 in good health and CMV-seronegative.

CDR3 loop: CASRRSVAAYNEQFF. In nucleotides, the CDR3 is TGTGCCAGCAGGCGTTCGGTAGCGGCCTACAATGAGCAGTTCTTC. The chain has TRBV2 and TRBJ2-1; a possible D gene is TRBD2 (6 bases). Germline CDR1 is SNHLY and CDR2 is FYNNEI. With 6 bases removed from V and 2 bases from J, the gap between germline ends came to 14 bases. The length of the CDR3 is 15 residues.

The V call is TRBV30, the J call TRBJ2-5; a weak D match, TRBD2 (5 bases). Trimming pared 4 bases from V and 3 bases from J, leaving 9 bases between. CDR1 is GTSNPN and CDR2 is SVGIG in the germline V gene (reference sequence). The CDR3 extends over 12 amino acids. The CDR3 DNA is TGTGCCTGGAATTGGGGAGAAGAGACCCAGTACTTC. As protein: CAWNWGEETQYF.

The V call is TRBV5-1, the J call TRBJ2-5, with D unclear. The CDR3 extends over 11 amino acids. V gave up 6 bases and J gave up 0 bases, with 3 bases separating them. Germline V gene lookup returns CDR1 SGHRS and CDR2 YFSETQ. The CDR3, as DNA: TGCGCCAGCACTGACCAAGAGACCCAGTACTTC. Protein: CASTDQETQYF.

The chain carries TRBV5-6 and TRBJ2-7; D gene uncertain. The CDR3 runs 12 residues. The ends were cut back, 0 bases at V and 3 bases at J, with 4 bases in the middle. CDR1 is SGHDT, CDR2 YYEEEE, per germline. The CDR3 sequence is CASSLGDYEQYF. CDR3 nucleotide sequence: TGTGCCAGCAGCTTGGGCGACTACGAGCAGTACTTC.

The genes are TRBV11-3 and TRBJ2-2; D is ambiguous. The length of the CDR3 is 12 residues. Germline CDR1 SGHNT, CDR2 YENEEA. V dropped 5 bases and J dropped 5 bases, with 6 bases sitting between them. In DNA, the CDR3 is TGTGCCAGCAGCCCCGGTACCGGGGAGCTGTTTTTT. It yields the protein CASSPGTGELFF.

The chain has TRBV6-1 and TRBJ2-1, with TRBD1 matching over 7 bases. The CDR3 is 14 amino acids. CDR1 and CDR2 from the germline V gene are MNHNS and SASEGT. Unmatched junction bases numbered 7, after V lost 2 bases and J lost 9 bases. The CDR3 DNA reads TGTGCCAGCAGTGAATTAATAAGGGACAGTGAGCAGTTCTTC. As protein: CASSELIRDSEQFF.

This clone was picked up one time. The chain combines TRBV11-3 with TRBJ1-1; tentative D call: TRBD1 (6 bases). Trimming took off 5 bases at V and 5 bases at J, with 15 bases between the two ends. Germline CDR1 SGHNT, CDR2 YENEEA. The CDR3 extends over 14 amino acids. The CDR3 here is CASSRTGSGTEAFF. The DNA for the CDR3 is TGTGCCAGCAGCCGTACAGGGTCGGGGACTGAAGCTTTCTTT.

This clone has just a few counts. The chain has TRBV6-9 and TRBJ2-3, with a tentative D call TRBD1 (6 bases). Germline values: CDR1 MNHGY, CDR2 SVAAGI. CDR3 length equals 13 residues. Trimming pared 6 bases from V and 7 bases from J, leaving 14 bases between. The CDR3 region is CASSLNRVNTQYF. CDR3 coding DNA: TGTGCCAGCAGCCTTAACAGGGTGAATACGCAGTATTTT.

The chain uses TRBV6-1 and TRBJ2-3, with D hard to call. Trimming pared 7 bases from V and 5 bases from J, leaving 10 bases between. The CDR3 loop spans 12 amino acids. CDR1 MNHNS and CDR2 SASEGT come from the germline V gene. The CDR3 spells CASTKDIDTQYF. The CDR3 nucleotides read TGTGCCAGCACTAAAGATATAGATACGCAGTATTTT.

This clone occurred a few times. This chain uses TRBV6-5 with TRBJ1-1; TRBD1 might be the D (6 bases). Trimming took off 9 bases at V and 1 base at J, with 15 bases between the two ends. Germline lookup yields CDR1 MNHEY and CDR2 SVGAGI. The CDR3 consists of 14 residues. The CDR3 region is CASIKPTGNTEAFF. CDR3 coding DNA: TGTGCCAGTATAAAACCGACAGGGAACACTGAAGCTTTCTTT.

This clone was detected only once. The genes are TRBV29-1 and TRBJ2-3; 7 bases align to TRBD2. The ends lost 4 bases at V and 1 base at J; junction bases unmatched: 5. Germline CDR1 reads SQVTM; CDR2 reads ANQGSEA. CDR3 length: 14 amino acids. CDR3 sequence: CSVGAGDGTDTQYF. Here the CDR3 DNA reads TGCAGCGTTGGGGCGGGGGATGGCACAGATACGCAGTATTTT.

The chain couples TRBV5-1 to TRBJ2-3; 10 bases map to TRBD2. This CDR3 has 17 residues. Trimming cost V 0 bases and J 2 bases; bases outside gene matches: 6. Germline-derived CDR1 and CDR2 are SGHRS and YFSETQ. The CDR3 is CASSLELAGTYTDTQYF. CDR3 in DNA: TGCGCCAGCAGCTTGGAACTAGCGGGGACCTACACAGATACGCAGTATTTT.

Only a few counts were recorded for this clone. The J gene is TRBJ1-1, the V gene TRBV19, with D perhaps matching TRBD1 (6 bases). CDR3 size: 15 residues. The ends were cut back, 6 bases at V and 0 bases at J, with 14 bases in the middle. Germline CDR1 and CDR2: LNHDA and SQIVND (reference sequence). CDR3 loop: CASRVGDTLNTEAFF. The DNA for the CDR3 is TGTGCCAGTAGGGTCGGGGACACCCTGAACACTGAAGCTTTCTTT.

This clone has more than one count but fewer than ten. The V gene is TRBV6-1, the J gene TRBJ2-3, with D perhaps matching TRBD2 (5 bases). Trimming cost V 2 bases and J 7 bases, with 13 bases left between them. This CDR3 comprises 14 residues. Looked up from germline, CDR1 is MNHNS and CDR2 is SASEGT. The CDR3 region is CASSEMLRDYTQYF. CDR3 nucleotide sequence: TGTGCCAGCAGTGAAATGTTGAGGGATTATACGCAGTATTTT.

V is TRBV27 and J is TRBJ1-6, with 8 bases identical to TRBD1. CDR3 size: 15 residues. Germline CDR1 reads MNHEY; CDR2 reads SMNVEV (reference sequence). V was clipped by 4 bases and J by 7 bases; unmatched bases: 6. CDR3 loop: CASSWAGGWNSPLHF. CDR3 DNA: TGTGCCAGCAGTTGGGCAGGGGGCTGGAATTCACCCCTCCACTTT.

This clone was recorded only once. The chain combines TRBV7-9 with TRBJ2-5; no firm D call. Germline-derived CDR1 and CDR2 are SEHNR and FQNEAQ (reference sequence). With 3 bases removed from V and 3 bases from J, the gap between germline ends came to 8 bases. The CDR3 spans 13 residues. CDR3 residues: CASSFGGEETQYF. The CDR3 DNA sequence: TGTGCCAGCAGCTTCGGCGGTGAAGAGACCCAGTACTTC. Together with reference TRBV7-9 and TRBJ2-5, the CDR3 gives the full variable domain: DTGVSQNPRHKITKRGQNVTFRCDPISEHNRLYWYRQTLGQGPEFLTYFQNEAQLEKSRLLSDRFSAERPKGSFSTLEIQRTEQGDSAMYLCASSFGGEETQYFGPGTRLLVL.

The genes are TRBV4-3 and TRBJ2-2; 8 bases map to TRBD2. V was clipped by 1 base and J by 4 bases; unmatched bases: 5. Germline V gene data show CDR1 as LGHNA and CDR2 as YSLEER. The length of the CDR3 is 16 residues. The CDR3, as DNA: TGCGCCAGCAGCCAAGCTAGCGGGTATTCCACCGGGGAGCTGTTTTTT. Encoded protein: CASSQASGYSTGELFF.

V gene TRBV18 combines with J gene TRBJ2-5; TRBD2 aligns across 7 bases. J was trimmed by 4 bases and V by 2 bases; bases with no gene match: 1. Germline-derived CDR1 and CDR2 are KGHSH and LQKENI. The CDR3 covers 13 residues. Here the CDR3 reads CASSPTGGETQYF. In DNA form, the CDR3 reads TGTGCCAGCTCACCAACGGGGGGAGAGACCCAGTACTTC.

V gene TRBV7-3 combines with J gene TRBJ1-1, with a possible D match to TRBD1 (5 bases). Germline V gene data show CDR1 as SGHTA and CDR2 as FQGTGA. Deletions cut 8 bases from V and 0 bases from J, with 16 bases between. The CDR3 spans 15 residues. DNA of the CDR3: TGTGCCAGCTCAATCGCGGGGGGTATGAACACTGAAGCTTTCTTT. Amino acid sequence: CASSIAGGMNTEAFF. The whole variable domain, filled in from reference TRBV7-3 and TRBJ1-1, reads GAGVSQTPSNKVTEKGKYVELRCDPISGHTALYWYRQSLGQGPEFLIYFQGTGAADDSGLPNDRFFAVRPEGSVSTLKIQRTERGDSAVYLCASSIAGGMNTEAFFGQGTRLTVV.

The CDR3 bases are TGTGCCAGCACGGCAGGGCCGGAGACTGAAGCTTTCTTT. It codes for CASTAGPETEAFF. The V gene is TRBV2, the J gene TRBJ1-1, with D tentatively TRBD1 (5 bases). Trimming shortened V by 7 bases and J by 5 bases, and 14 bases separated the two germline ends. The CDR3 is 13 amino acids. The germline CDR1 and CDR2 sequences are SNHLY and FYNNEI.

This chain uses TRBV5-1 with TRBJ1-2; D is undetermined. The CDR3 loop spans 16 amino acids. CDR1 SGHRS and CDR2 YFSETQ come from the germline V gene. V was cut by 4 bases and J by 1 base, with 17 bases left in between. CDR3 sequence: CASSLADSDSNYGYTF. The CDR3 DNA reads TGCGCCAGCAGCCTGGCCGACTCCGATAGTAACTATGGCTACACCTTC.

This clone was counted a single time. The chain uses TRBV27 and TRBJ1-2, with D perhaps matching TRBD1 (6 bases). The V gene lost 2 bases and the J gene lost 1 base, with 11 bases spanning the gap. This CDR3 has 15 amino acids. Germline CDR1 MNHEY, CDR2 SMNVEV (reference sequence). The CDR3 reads CASSLKGVLNYGYTF. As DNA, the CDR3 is TGTGCCAGCAGTTTAAAGGGGGTTCTTAACTATGGCTACACCTTC.

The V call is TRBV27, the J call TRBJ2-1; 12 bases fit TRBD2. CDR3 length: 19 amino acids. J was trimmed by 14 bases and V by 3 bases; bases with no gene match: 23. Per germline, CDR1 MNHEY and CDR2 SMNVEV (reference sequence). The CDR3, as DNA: TGTGCCAGCAGTTTGTTCGGGCTAGCGGGGGGGCCGGGGGGCAGGGGAAAGTTCTTC. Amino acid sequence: CASSLFGLAGGPGGRGKFF.

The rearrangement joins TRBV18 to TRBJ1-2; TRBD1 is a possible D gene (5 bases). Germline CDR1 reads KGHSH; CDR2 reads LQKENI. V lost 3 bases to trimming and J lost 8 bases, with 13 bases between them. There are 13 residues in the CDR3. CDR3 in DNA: TGTGCCAGCTCACCCGACAGCGCCGGAGGCTACACCTTC. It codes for CASSPDSAGGYTF.

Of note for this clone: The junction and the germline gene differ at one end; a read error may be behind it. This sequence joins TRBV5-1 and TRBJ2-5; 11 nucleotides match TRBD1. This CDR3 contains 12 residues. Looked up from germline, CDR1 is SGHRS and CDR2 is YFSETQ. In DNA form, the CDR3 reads TGCGCCAGCAGTTTGGACAGGGGGCCCCAGTACTTC. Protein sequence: CASSLDRGPQYF.

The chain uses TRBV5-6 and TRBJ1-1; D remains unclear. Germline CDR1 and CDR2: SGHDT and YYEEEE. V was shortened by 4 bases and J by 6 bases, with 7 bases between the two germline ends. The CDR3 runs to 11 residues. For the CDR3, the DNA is TGTGCCAGCAGCGTGGCATCTGAAGCTTTCTTT. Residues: CASSVASEAFF.

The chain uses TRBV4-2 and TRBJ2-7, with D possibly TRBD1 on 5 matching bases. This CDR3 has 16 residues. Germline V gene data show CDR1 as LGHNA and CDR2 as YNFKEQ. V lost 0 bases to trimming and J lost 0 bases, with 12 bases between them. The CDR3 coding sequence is TGTGCCAGCAGCCAAGAAGCGCAGGGCGGCTCCTACGAGCAGTACTTC. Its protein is CASSQEAQGGSYEQYF.

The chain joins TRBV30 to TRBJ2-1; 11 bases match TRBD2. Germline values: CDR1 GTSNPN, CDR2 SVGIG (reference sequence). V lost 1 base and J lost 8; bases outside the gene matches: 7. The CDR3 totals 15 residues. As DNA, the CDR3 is TGTGCCTGGAGTGCCATTAGCGGGGGGGCACATGAGCAGTTCTTC. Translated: CAWSAISGGAHEQFF.

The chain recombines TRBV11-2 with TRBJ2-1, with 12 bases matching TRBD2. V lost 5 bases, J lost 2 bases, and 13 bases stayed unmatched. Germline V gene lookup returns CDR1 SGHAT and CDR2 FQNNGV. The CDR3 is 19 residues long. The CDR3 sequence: CASSKGVVTSGSPYNEQFF. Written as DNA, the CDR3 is TGTGCCAGCAGCAAAGGAGTGGTGACTAGCGGGAGTCCCTACAATGAGCAGTTCTTC.

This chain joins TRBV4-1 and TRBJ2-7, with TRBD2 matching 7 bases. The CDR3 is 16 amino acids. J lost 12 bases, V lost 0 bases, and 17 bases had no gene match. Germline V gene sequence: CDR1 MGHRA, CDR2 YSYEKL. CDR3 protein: CASSQEALADLRIGYF. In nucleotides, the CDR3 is TGCGCCAGCAGCCAAGAAGCCCTAGCGGACTTACGAATCGGGTACTTC.

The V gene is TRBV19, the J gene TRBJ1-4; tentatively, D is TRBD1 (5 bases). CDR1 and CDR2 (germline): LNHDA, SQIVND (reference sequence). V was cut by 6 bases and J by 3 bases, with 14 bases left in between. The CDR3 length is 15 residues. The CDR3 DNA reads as TGTGCCAGTAGGACCGTCCGGGGGGCTAATGAAAAACTGTTTTTT. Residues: CASRTVRGANEKLFF.